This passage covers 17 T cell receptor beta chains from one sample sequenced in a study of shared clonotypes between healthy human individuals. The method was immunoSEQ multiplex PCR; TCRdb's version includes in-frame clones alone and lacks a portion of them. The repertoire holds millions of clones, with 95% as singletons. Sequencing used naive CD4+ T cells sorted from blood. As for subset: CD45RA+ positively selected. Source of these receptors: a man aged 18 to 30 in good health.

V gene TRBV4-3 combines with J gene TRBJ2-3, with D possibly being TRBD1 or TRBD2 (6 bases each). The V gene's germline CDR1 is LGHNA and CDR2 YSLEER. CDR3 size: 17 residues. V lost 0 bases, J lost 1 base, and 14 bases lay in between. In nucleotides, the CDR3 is TGCGCCAGCAGCCAAGATTACGGGGGCGTGGGCACAGATACGCAGTATTTT. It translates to CASSQDYGGVGTDTQYF.

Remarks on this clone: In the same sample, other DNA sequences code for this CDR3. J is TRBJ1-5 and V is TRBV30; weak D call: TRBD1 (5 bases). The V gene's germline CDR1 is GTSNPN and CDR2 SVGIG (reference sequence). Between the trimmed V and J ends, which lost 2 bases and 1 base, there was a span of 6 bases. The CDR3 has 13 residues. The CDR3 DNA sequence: TGTGCCTGGAGTAGGGACAGCAATCAGCCCCAGCATTTT. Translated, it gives CAWSRDSNQPQHF.

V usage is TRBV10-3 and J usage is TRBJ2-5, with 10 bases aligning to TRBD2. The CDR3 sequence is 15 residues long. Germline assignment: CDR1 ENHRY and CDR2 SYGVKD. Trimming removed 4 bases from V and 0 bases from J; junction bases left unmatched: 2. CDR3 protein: CAISVAGGYQETQYF. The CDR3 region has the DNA TGTGCCATCAGTGTAGCGGGAGGCTACCAAGAGACCCAGTACTTC.

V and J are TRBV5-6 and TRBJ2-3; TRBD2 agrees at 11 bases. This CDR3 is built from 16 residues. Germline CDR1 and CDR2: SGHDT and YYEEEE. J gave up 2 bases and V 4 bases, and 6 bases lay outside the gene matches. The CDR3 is CASSGRLAGYTDTQYF. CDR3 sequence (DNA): TGTGCCAGCAGCGGACGACTAGCGGGGTACACAGATACGCAGTATTTT.

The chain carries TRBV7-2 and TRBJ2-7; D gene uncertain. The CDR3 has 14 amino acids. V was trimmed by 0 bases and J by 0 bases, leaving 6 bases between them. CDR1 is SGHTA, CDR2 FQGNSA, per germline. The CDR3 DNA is TGTGCCAGCAGCTTAGCTCAACTCTCCTACGAGCAGTACTTC. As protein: CASSLAQLSYEQYF.

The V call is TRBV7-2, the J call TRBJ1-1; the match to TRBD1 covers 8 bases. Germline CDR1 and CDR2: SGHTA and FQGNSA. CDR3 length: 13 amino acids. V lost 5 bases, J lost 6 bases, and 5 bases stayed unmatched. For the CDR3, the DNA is TGTGCCAGCAGCCCAACACAGGGGGCTGAAGCTTTCTTT. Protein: CASSPTQGAEAFF.

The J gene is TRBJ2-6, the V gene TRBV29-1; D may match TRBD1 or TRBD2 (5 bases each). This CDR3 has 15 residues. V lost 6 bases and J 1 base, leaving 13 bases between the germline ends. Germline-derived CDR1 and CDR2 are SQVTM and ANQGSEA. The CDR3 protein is CSVAGTRSGANVLTF. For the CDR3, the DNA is TGCAGCGTGGCCGGGACCCGATCTGGGGCCAACGTCCTGACTTTC.

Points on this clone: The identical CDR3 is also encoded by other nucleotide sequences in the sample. The CDR3 region is CASSDRGLGNTIYF. CDR3 sequence (DNA): TGTGCCAGCAGTGACAGGGGGCTGGGAAACACCATATATTTT. J is TRBJ1-3 and V is TRBV6-1; 8 bases are shared with TRBD1. The V and J ends lost 3 bases and 4 bases, in that order; junction bases with no gene match: 2. The germline V gene has CDR1 MNHNS and CDR2 SASEGT. The CDR3 extends over 14 amino acids.

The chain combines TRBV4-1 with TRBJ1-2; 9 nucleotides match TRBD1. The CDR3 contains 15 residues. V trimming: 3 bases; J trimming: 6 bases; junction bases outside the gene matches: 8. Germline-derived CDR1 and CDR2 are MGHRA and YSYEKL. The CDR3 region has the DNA TGCGCCAGCAGCCAGGCCGGGACAGGGTTACATGGCTACACCTTC. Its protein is CASSQAGTGLHGYTF.

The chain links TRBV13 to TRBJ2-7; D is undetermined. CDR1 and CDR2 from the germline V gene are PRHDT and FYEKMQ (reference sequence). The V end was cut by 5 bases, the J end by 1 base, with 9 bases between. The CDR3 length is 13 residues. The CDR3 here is CASSPRASYEQYF. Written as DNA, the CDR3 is TGTGCCAGCAGCCCTAGGGCTTCCTACGAGCAGTACTTC.

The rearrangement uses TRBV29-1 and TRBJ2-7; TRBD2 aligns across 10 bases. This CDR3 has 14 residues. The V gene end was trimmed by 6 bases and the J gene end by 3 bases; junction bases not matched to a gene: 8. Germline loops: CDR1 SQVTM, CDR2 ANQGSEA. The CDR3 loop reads CSVGLAELLYEQYF. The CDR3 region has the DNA TGCAGCGTCGGACTAGCGGAACTCCTCTACGAGCAGTACTTC.

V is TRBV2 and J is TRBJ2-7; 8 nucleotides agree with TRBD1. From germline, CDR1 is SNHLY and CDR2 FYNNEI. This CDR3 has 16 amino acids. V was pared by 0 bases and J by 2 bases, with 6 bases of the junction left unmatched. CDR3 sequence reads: CASSEASGTGPYEQYF. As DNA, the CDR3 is TGTGCCAGCAGTGAAGCTTCGGGGACAGGACCCTACGAGCAGTACTTC.

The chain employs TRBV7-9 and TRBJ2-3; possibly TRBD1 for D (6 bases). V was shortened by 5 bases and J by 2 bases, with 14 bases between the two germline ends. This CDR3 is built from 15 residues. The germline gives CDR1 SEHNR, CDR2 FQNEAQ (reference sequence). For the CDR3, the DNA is TGTGCCAGCAGCGTATACAGGGCGGCCACAGATACGCAGTATTTT. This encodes CASSVYRAATDTQYF.

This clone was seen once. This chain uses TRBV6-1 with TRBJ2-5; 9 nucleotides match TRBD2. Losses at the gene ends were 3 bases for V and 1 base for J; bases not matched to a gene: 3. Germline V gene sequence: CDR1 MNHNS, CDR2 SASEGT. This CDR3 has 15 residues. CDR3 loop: CASSERGGAQETQYF. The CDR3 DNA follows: TGTGCCAGCAGTGAGCGCGGGGGGGCCCAAGAGACCCAGTACTTC.

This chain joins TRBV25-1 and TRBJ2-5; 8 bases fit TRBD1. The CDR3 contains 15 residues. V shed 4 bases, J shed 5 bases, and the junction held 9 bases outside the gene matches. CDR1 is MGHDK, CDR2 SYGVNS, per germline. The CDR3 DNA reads TGTGCCAGCAGTGCCCGGACAGGGACGACGGAGACCCAGTACTTC. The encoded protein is CASSARTGTTETQYF.

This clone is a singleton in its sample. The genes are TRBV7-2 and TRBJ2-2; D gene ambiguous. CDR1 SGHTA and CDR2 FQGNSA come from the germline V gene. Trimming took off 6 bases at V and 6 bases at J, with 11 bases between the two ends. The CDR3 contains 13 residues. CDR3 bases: TGTGCCAGCAGGTTCCTGGGTCCCGGGGAGCTGTTTTTT. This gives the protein CASRFLGPGELFF.

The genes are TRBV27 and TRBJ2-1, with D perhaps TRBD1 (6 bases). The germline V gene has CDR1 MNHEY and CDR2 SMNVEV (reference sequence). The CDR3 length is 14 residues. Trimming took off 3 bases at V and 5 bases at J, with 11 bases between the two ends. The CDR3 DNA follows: TGTGCCAGCAGTTTGAGGACAGCCGACAATGAGCAGTTCTTC. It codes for CASSLRTADNEQFF.